These 9 T cell receptor beta chains came from one sample sequenced in a study of T cells in women clearing cervical HPV infection (dated by TCRdb to the late 2010s). The method was the immunoSEQ multiplex PCR assay. Drawn from immuneACCESS, this table holds only the in-frame rearrangements with V and J called that TCRdb kept. Clones are partly lost; checked studies trace under half to an unresolved V gene and leave the rest unexplained. The table for this sample lists fewer than 35,000 clones. The ten largest clones capture approximately 7.5% of the sample. Sequencing was carried out using blood buffy coat. All receptors come from a woman between 18 and 69 years old with a cervical HPV16 infection that either progressed to CIN3+ or cleared (not recorded which).

Points on this clone: The read ends 3 residues early relative to the CDR3; the germline J gene fills the gap. The rearrangement joins TRBV2 to TRBJ1-4; weak D call: TRBD1 (6 bases). There are 15 residues in the CDR3. The germline gives CDR1 SNHLY, CDR2 FYNNEI. Incomplete CDR3 DNA: TGTGCCAGCAGTGAATTTCTTTCCAGGGGTTCACCA. The encoded protein is CASSEFLSRGSP. The whole CDR3 protein reads CASSEFLSRGSPLFF.

This clone is labeled large based on frequency. The read falls 3 residues short of the CDR3 end, and the missing part is taken from the germline J gene. J is TRBJ1-5 and V is TRBV20-1; 11 bases are shared with TRBD1. The V gene's germline CDR1 is DFQATT and CDR2 SNEGSKA (reference sequence). The CDR3 spans 19 residues. Trimming removed 1 base from V and 2 bases from J; junction bases left unmatched: 13. Here the CDR3 reads CSARVAYRTGGIRNQPQHF. The sequenced part of the CDR3 DNA is TGCAGTGCTAGAGTTGCATACCGGACAGGGGGCATCCGCAATCAGCCC.

Worth noting for this clone: The read is 3 residues too short to cover the CDR3 end, so that end is filled in from the germline J gene. The chain combines TRBV7-9 with TRBJ1-2; no firm D call. Deletions cut 1 base from V and 0 bases from J, with 6 bases between. Germline CDR1 and CDR2: SEHNR and FQNEAQ (reference sequence). CDR3 length equals 14 residues. The CDR3 protein is CASSLVSPNYGYTF. CDR3 DNA (partial): TGTGCCAGCAGCTTAGTCTCCCCTAACTATGGC.

A remark on this clone: From the germline J gene comes the end of the CDR3, since the read stops 3 residues before it. This rearrangement joins TRBV10-3 to TRBJ2-5; TRBD2 might be the D (6 bases). Per the germline V gene, CDR1 is ENHRY and CDR2 is SYGVKD. The CDR3 length is 15 residues. The germline V and J ends were trimmed by 3 bases and 5 bases, with 16 bases remaining between them. This CDR3 reads CAISDRLGAGETQYF. The CDR3 DNA, read in part, is TGTGCCATCAGTGACCGACTAGGAGCGGGCGAGACC.

According to its frequency, this clone is medium-sized. From the germline J gene comes the end of the CDR3, since the read stops 3 residues before it. V usage is TRBV7-8 and J usage is TRBJ1-5, with unresolved D. Trimming took off 2 bases at V and 4 bases at J, with 6 bases between the two ends. The CDR3 sequence is 13 residues long. Germline V gene data show CDR1 as SGHVS and CDR2 as FQNEAQ. The CDR3 here is CASSLSLNQPQHF. The covered CDR3 bases are TGTGCCAGCAGCTTAAGCCTGAATCAGCCC. Full variable domain (missing parts from reference TRBV7-8 and TRBJ1-5): GAGVSQSPRYKVAKRGQDVALRCDPISGHVSLFWYQQALGQGPEFLTYFQNEAQLDKSGLPSDRFFAERPEGSVSTLKIQRTQQEDSAVYLCASSLSLNQPQHFGDGTRLSIL.

As for this clone: Sequencing ends 3 residues short of the CDR3 end; the germline J gene provides the rest. The chain is built from TRBV6-2 or TRBV6-3 and TRBJ2-2, with 8 bases matching TRBD2. The V gene's germline CDR1 is MNHEY and CDR2 SVGEGT. The CDR3 is 15 residues long. The CDR3: CASSYRGGRDSPLFF. CDR3 bases read: TGTGCCAGCAGTTACCGCGGGGGGAGAGATTCACCG.

Regarding this clone: Coverage ceases 3 residues before the CDR3 finishes, and the germline J gene fills in the end. The chain links TRBV29-1 to TRBJ1-4; D possibly corresponds to TRBD1 (5 bases). Per the germline V gene, CDR1 is SQVTM and CDR2 is ANQGSEA. This CDR3 has 15 amino acids. CDR3 DNA, as far as it was read: TGCAGCGTTGAATCTATTGGCAGGGAGACCAGGGAA. Its translation: CSVESIGRETRE. The complete CDR3 protein is CSVESIGRETRELFF.

Worth noting for this clone: The read finishes 3 residues shy of the CDR3 end, and the germline J gene is used to complete it. This chain links TRBV18 with TRBJ1-2; the D is unclear. The CDR3 consists of 14 residues. Germline assignment: CDR1 KGHSH and CDR2 LQKENI. The CDR3 loop reads CASSPTSGSPDYTF. The DNA read from the CDR3 is TGTGCCAGCTCACCGACTAGCGGGAGCCCTGAC. The full variable domain, its missing parts supplied by reference TRBV18 and TRBJ1-2, is NAGVMQNPRHLVRRRGQEARLRCSPMKGHSHVYWYRQLPEEGLKFMVYLQKENIIDESGMPKERFSAEFPKEGPSILRIQQVVRGDSAAYFCASSPTSGSPDYTFGSGTRLTVV.

A note on this clone: The read ends 3 residues before the CDR3 terminus; that terminus is restored from the germline J gene. V and J are TRBV20-1 and TRBJ2-7, with 8 bases matching TRBD2. The CDR3 runs 13 residues. Looked up from germline, CDR1 is DFQATT and CDR2 is SNEGSKA (reference sequence). After removal of 6 bases from V and 2 bases from J, the junction contained 6 bases not matched to a gene. CDR3 bases read: TGCAGTGCCGCTAGCGGGTCTACCTACGAG. It codes for CSAASGSTYE. The full CDR3 protein reads CSAASGSTYEQYF.